Below are 23 T cell receptor beta chains sequenced from a single sample in a study of blood T cell repertoires in COVID-19 (dated by TCRdb to 2018 to 2021). Library prep was done by the immunoSEQ multiplex PCR assay. TCRdb carries this immuneACCESS record with in-frame sequences only. Its versions omit some clonotypes, under half of them owing to an unresolved V gene in the studies checked, with the rest unexplained. The sample records approximately 300,000 clones, 90% of which are singletons. Roughly 3.3% of the sample is held by the ten biggest clonotypes. The sequencing input was peripheral blood. Every receptor here comes from a woman between 35 and 50 years old with acute or convalescent COVID-19.

The chain is built from TRBV7-9 and TRBJ2-3, with TRBD1 matching 9 bases. J lost 7 bases, V lost 5 bases, and 22 bases had no gene match. This CDR3 is built from 19 residues. The germline V gene encodes CDR1 SEHNR and CDR2 FQNEAQ (reference sequence). For the CDR3, the DNA is TGTGCCAGCAGCCCGGGGCGGGACAGGGTCCCCCTTGCGAAAAATACGCAGTATTTT. This codes for CASSPGRDRVPLAKNTQYF. Complete variable domain (other parts from reference TRBV7-9 and TRBJ2-3): DTGVSQNPRHKITKRGQNVTFRCDPISEHNRLYWYRQTLGQGPEFLTYFQNEAQLEKSRLLSDRFSAERPKGSFSTLEIQRTEQGDSAMYLCASSPGRDRVPLAKNTQYFGPGTRLTVL.

The CDR3 bases are TGTGCCAGTAGTATAGGTGGTGCAGGGAATACTGAAGCTTTCTTT. Its translation: CASSIGGAGNTEAFF. The chain couples TRBV19 to TRBJ1-1, with D perhaps matching TRBD1 (5 bases). This CDR3 is built from 15 residues. Per germline, CDR1 LNHDA and CDR2 SQIVND (reference sequence). V dropped 1 base and J dropped 5 bases, with 14 bases sitting between them.

V gene TRBV3-1 (or the pseudogene TRBV3-2) combines with J gene TRBJ1-2, with 7 bases matching TRBD1. Per germline, CDR1 LGHDT and CDR2 YNNKEL (reference sequence). This CDR3 is built from 14 residues. Trimming took 4 bases from V and 6 from J; bases not matched to a gene: 8. The DNA for the CDR3 is TGTGCCAGCAGCCTGGCGCCCAGGGGGGATGGCTACACCTTC. Protein sequence: CASSLAPRGDGYTF.

This clone was counted a single time. The CDR3 is CASSLYPLADSPLHF. The DNA for the CDR3 is TGTGCCAGCAGCTTGTACCCTTTGGCGGATTCACCCCTCCACTTT. This rearrangement joins TRBV27 to TRBJ1-6; D gene ambiguous. Germline CDR1 MNHEY, CDR2 SMNVEV (reference sequence). V shed 6 bases and J shed 8 bases, with 17 bases lying between them. This CDR3 has 15 residues.

The CDR3 loop reads CASSPDRSRGYGYTF. CDR3 DNA sequence: TGTGCCAGCAGCCCGGACAGGTCGCGGGGCTATGGCTACACCTTC. This chain links TRBV11-2 with TRBJ1-2; 7 bases match TRBD1. The CDR3 covers 15 residues. The junction had 10 bases not matched to a gene; V was cut back by 5 bases and J by 4 bases. Germline CDR1 is SGHAT and CDR2 is FQNNGV. The full variable domain, its missing parts supplied by reference TRBV11-2 and TRBJ1-2, is EAGVAQSPRYKIIEKRQSVAFWCNPISGHATLYWYQQILGQGPKLLIQFQNNGVVDDSQLPKDRFSAERLKGVDSTLKIQPAKLEDSAVYLCASSPDRSRGYGYTFGSGTRLTVV.

The chain is built from TRBV13 and TRBJ2-5, with D maybe TRBD2 (5 bases). The CDR3 runs to 12 residues. Germline CDR1 is PRHDT and CDR2 is FYEKMQ (reference sequence). Trimming cost V 5 bases and J 5 bases, with 9 bases left between them. The CDR3 DNA reads as TGTGCCAGCAGCGCTCGGGGTGAGACCCAGTACTTC. Translation: CASSARGETQYF.

V is TRBV11-2 and J is TRBJ2-6, with a weak D call TRBD1 (6 bases). Deletions cut 6 bases from V and 4 bases from J, with 19 bases between. The CDR3 covers 17 residues. Germline assignment: CDR1 SGHAT and CDR2 FQNNGV. DNA of the CDR3: TGTGCCAGCAGGACCGCCAGCAGGGGACCCGGGGCCAACGTCCTGACTTTC. Protein product: CASRTASRGPGANVLTF.

The chain is built from TRBV30 and TRBJ1-5, with 8 bases lining up with TRBD1. Losses at the gene ends were 5 bases for V and 7 bases for J; bases not matched to a gene: 7. There are 13 residues in the CDR3. The germline CDR1 and CDR2 sequences are GTSNPN and SVGIG (reference sequence). DNA for the CDR3: TGTGCCTGGGGGACAGGAGGTCCCCAGCCCCAGCATTTT. It is translated as CAWGTGGPQPQHF.

The V call is TRBV11-2, the J call TRBJ1-2; 7 bases line up with TRBD1. The V and J ends lost 5 bases and 0 bases, in that order; junction bases with no gene match: 12. The CDR3 is 17 amino acids. From germline, CDR1 is SGHAT and CDR2 FQNNGV. CDR3 nucleotide sequence: TGTGCCAGCAGCCCCGGGACAGTTATGATAGCTAACTATGGCTACACCTTC. The encoded protein is CASSPGTVMIANYGYTF.

This rearrangement joins TRBV6-1 to TRBJ1-5; possibly TRBD1 for D (5 bases). The germline CDR1 and CDR2 sequences are MNHNS and SASEGT. The CDR3 has 16 amino acids. Trimming cost V 0 bases and J 5 bases, with 14 bases left between them. The CDR3 DNA is TGTGCCAGCAGTGAAGCAGGGGAGGTATTGTATCAGCCCCAGCATTTT. Translating it yields CASSEAGEVLYQPQHF.

The rearrangement uses TRBV5-6 and TRBJ2-6, with D maybe TRBD1 (5 bases). The CDR3 loop spans 16 amino acids. With 4 bases removed from V and 0 bases from J, the gap between germline ends came to 11 bases. Germline CDR1 and CDR2: SGHDT and YYEEEE. CDR3 protein: CASSPVDTSGANVLTF. The DNA for the CDR3 is TGTGCCAGCAGCCCGGTGGACACCTCTGGGGCCAACGTCCTGACTTTC.

CDR3 sequence: CASSLGGTPGEAFF. The CDR3 DNA sequence: TGTGCCAGCAGCTTGGGGGGGACACCGGGAGAAGCTTTCTTT. The chain is built from TRBV5-4 and TRBJ1-1; a possible D gene is TRBD1 (6 bases). The CDR3 spans 14 residues. Between the trimmed V and J ends, which lost 0 bases and 8 bases, there was a span of 14 bases. Germline V CDR1 and CDR2: SGHNT, YYREEE (reference sequence).

The chain joins TRBV10-1 to TRBJ1-3, with D possibly being TRBD1 (5 bases). The CDR3 is 16 residues long. With 1 base removed from V and 1 base from J, the gap between germline ends came to 11 bases. The V gene's germline CDR1 is WNHNN and CDR2 SYGVQD (reference sequence). CDR3 nucleotide sequence: TGCGCCAGCAGTGAGTGTACAGGCTTATCTGGAAACACCATATATTTT. Its protein is CASSECTGLSGNTIYF.

This clone was found a few times. The gene calls are TRBV9 and TRBJ2-3, with TRBD1 identical over 10 bases. Germline CDR1 SGDLS, CDR2 YYNGEE. The V and J ends lost 3 bases and 6 bases, in that order; junction bases with no gene match: 7. The CDR3 is 15 residues long. CDR3 protein: CASSARDRGADTQYF. The DNA for the CDR3 is TGTGCCAGCAGCGCGCGGGACAGGGGTGCCGATACGCAGTATTTT.

The chain has TRBV30 and TRBJ1-3; perhaps TRBD1 as D (6 bases). The V gene lost 4 bases and the J gene lost 4 bases, with 17 bases spanning the gap. Per germline, CDR1 GTSNPN and CDR2 SVGIG (reference sequence). The CDR3 spans 15 residues. CDR3 DNA sequence: TGTGCCTGGACCTCTGAGAGGGGGTACGGAAACACCATATATTTT. It codes for CAWTSERGYGNTIYF.

This chain uses TRBV5-1 with TRBJ2-3, with 7 bases fitting TRBD1. Germline lookup yields CDR1 SGHRS and CDR2 YFSETQ. V lost 4 bases to trimming and J lost 3 bases; unmatched junction nucleotides: 14. CDR3 size: 17 residues. In DNA form, the CDR3 reads TGCGCCAGCAGCAACCCTCGACAGGGTGTGACGACAGATACGCAGTATTTT. Encoded protein: CASSNPRQGVTTDTQYF.

The table lists this clone with a count of one. V usage is TRBV7-2 and J usage is TRBJ1-1, with D possibly being TRBD1 (5 bases). Germline lookup yields CDR1 SGHTA and CDR2 FQGNSA. V lost 5 bases and J 5 bases, leaving 15 bases between the germline ends. The CDR3 is 14 residues long. The CDR3 protein is CASSPGGWLTEAFF. The CDR3 DNA is TGTGCCAGCAGCCCGGGGGGGTGGCTTACTGAAGCTTTCTTT.

This clone was found once. V is TRBV11-2 and J is TRBJ1-6; D gene unclear. V was pared by 0 bases and J by 7 bases, with 13 bases between. The CDR3 contains 16 residues. The germline gives CDR1 SGHAT, CDR2 FQNNGV. The CDR3 DNA reads as TGTGCCAGCAGCTTAGATCTGAATGGCGGGAATTCACCCCTCCACTTT. This encodes CASSLDLNGGNSPLHF.

The chain uses TRBV6-5 and TRBJ1-5; D remains ambiguous. The germline V gene has CDR1 MNHEY and CDR2 SVGAGI. V was clipped by 0 bases and J by 6 bases, with 6 bases between them. The CDR3 consists of 13 residues. CDR3 bases: TGTGCCAGCAGTTACTCCTCGGGTCAGCCCCAGCATTTT. It codes for CASSYSSGQPQHF.

This rearrangement joins TRBV9 to TRBJ2-3, with D possibly matching TRBD2 (5 bases). V shed 4 bases and J shed 8 bases, with 11 bases lying between them. CDR1 SGDLS and CDR2 YYNGEE come from the germline V gene. The CDR3 totals 12 residues. The CDR3 sequence is CASSLREGTQYF. CDR3 sequence (DNA): TGTGCCAGCAGCCTGAGGGAAGGTACGCAGTATTTT.

The rearrangement joins TRBV19 to TRBJ1-2, with 7 bases aligning to TRBD1. The V gene's germline CDR1 is LNHDA and CDR2 SQIVND (reference sequence). Unmatched junction bases numbered 12, after V lost 7 bases and J lost 4 bases. The CDR3 has 15 residues. The CDR3 bases are TGTGCCAGTATTGCTCTGGACCAGGGGGGCTATGGCTACACCTTC. Encoded protein: CASIALDQGGYGYTF.

The gene calls are TRBV6-5 and TRBJ1-6, with 7 bases lining up with TRBD1. V trimming: 7 bases; J trimming: 7 bases; junction bases outside the gene matches: 1. Germline CDR1 and CDR2: MNHEY and SVGAGI. This CDR3 is built from 12 residues. CDR3: CASKTGNSPLHF. The CDR3 nucleotides are TGTGCCAGCAAGACAGGGAATTCACCCCTCCACTTT.

V gene TRBV5-6 combines with J gene TRBJ1-2; D is ambiguous. There are 15 residues in the CDR3. Germline lookup yields CDR1 SGHDT and CDR2 YYEEEE. Trimming pared 0 bases from V and 2 bases from J, leaving 11 bases between. The chain's CDR3 is CASSLGPMVNYGYTF. Here the CDR3 DNA reads TGTGCCAGCAGCTTGGGGCCCATGGTGAACTATGGCTACACCTTC.